The text below deals with one T cell receptor (beta chain). The target antigen is unknown. A read error may account for a junction end that differs from germline. This sample is part of a study of tumor-infiltrating lymphocytes in primary liver carcinoma. General study results and limits: Present in all five tumor regions were only about 7.5-24% of the top clones. Lower overlap was observed for tumor-adjacent and tumor-blood pairs relative to tumor region pairs.

Germline V gene sequence: CDR1 SQVTM, CDR2 ANQGSEA. This CDR3 has 14 amino acids. Unsorted bulk tissue of about 20-32 mg yielded co-extracted RNA and DNA. Whichever tumor sample was examined, it had over 75% viable tumor cells. Synthesis of TCR beta cDNA was carried out from about 540 ng total RNA with a constant-region primer. Modified slightly, ARM-PCR produced TCR beta libraries over three nested multiplex PCR rounds. The opening two PCR rounds, approximately 10 cycles each, paired TRBV1-TRBV30 forward primers with a C-beta reverse primer. From the multiplex PCR reads, TCRdb called clonotypes with MiXCR, one entry per CDR3 protein. The repertoire has about 70,000 distinct CDR3 sequences, 60% to 80% of them found once; the top ten carry 28%.

This chain joins TRBV29-1 and TRBJ2-3; 9 positions match TRBD2. The sample consisted of liver tumor tissue from sampling region 4. Subset reported: tumor region T4, right-lateral pole. The TCR originated in a man aged 35 to 55 with primary liver carcinoma and hepatitis B virus infection. The CDR3 spells CSVDGAGGPDTQCF. The CDR3 region has the DNA TGCAGCGTTGATGGGGCGGGAGGGCCAGATACGCAGTGTTTT.